The present TCR beta chain was sequenced within a study of T-cell reconstitution after alpha-beta-depleted transplantation in children. The study's findings and limits: Some patients showed high day-60 TCRbeta diversity, which derived from surviving recipient T cells and thymic progenitors.

Preparation of the TCRbeta library was carried out with unique molecular identifiers. TCRdb fed the PCR reads into MiXCR, producing one record per CDR3 protein. This sample has tens of thousands of distinct CDR3 sequences, with around 9% found just once. The sample holds many counts of this clonotype. What it recognizes is unknown. The sequence derives from a male patient between 2 and 10 years old who had a stem cell transplant for chronic granulomatous disease, so the T cells may come from the graft donor. The sample here was PBMCs, mostly from graft donor cells, taken 60 days after TCRalphabeta/CD19-depleted stem cell transplant.

The CDR3 loop reads CASSRGDINYNEQFF. The CDR3 coding sequence is TGTGCCAGCAGCCGGGGGGACATAAACTACAATGAGCAGTTCTTC. The chain links TRBV3-1 to TRBJ2-1; perhaps D is TRBD1 or TRBD2 (6 bases each). Trimming left V 4 bases short and J 3 bases short, with 13 bases between. The CDR3 runs 15 residues. CDR1 is LGHDT and CDR2 is YNNKEL in the germline V gene (reference sequence).